What follows are 8 T cell receptor beta chains derived from one specimen sequenced in a study of shared clonotypes between healthy human individuals. Measured with immunoSEQ multiplex PCR; TCRdb has only the in-frame clones, and not every one. The sample has 2 million to 3 million clones, approximately 93% seen once. The sequenced material came from naive CD4+ T cells from PBMCs. As for subset: CD45RA+ positively selected. The receptors originated from a man younger than 35 in good health. Some clones in this sample may be carry-over from other donors' samples.

The chain employs TRBV27 and TRBJ2-3; D is unclear. V was pared by 6 bases and J by 0 bases, with 16 bases between. CDR3 length equals 16 residues. The germline V gene encodes CDR1 MNHEY and CDR2 SMNVEV (reference sequence). Here the CDR3 reads CASRLRAWVSTDTQYF. The CDR3 DNA follows: TGTGCCAGCAGATTACGGGCCTGGGTGAGCACAGATACGCAGTATTTT.

A single count supports this clone. The rearrangement uses TRBV2 and TRBJ2-1; unclear D gene. V gave up 6 bases and J gave up 0 bases, with 12 bases separating them. This CDR3 is 15 amino acids long. CDR1 SNHLY and CDR2 FYNNEI come from the germline V gene. CDR3 protein: CASRVGESSYNEQFF. For the CDR3, the DNA is TGTGCCAGCAGGGTCGGAGAGAGCTCCTACAATGAGCAGTTCTTC.

The chain carries TRBV7-3 and TRBJ2-7; 12 bases are shared with TRBD2. Germline CDR1 is SGHTA and CDR2 is FQGTGA. The CDR3 contains 14 residues. V was clipped by 2 bases and J by 7 bases; unmatched bases: 3. CDR3 loop: CASSLSLAGGEQYF. Here the CDR3 DNA reads TGTGCCAGCAGCTTATCCCTAGCGGGAGGGGAGCAGTACTTC. Complete variable domain (other parts from reference TRBV7-3 and TRBJ2-7): GAGVSQTPSNKVTEKGKYVELRCDPISGHTALYWYRQSLGQGPEFLIYFQGTGAADDSGLPNDRFFAVRPEGSVSTLKIQRTERGDSAVYLCASSLSLAGGEQYFGPGTRLTVT.

A word on this clone: The sample carries other DNA sequences with the same CDR3. V usage is TRBV7-9 and J usage is TRBJ1-1; 7 bases are a match to TRBD1. This CDR3 has 13 residues. Germline loops: CDR1 SEHNR, CDR2 FQNEAQ (reference sequence). V trimming: 3 bases; J trimming: 4 bases; junction bases outside the gene matches: 2. CDR3 residues: CASSFRTGTEAFF. The CDR3 DNA reads TGTGCCAGCAGCTTTCGGACAGGCACTGAAGCTTTCTTT.

In this sample, this clone turned up once. The chain is built from TRBV9 and TRBJ2-7; 9 bases fit TRBD2. CDR3 length: 16 residues. Germline V CDR1 and CDR2: SGDLS, YYNGEE. The trim removed 5 bases at V and 7 bases at J, leaving 16 bases unmatched. CDR3 coding DNA: TGTGCCAGCAGTCGTCTAGCGGGATTACAGGGAAGTGAGCAGTACTTC. Translated, it gives CASSRLAGLQGSEQYF.

The chain recombines TRBV5-8 with TRBJ2-1; tentatively, D is TRBD2 (6 bases). CDR1 SGHTS and CDR2 YDEGEE come from the germline V gene. Trimming shortened V by 4 bases and J by 3 bases, and 20 bases separated the two germline ends. The CDR3 sequence is 17 residues long. CDR3 nucleotide sequence: TGTGCCAGCAGCCCCCTCGGCTCTTGGCGGGGCTACAATGAGCAGTTCTTC. Translation: CASSPLGSWRGYNEQFF.

The chain joins TRBV5-6 to TRBJ2-1; the match to TRBD2 covers 11 bases. The germline gives CDR1 SGHDT, CDR2 YYEEEE. With 0 bases clipped from V and 9 bases from J, the junction kept 14 bases outside the gene matches. The CDR3 loop spans 18 amino acids. CDR3 sequence: CASSLGTSGSLGRREQFF. The CDR3 DNA sequence: TGTGCCAGCAGCTTGGGTACTAGCGGGAGCCTTGGTAGGCGTGAGCAGTTCTTC.

On this clone: The sample carries other DNA sequences with the same CDR3. The chain links TRBV6-1 to TRBJ2-1; 7 bases align to TRBD1. There are 14 residues in the CDR3. Germline trimming cut 3 bases from V and 3 bases from J; bases unmatched to any gene: 2. Looked up from germline, CDR1 is MNHNS and CDR2 is SASEGT. The CDR3 sequence is CASSENRGYNEQFF. DNA of the CDR3: TGTGCCAGCAGTGAGAACAGGGGCTACAATGAGCAGTTCTTC.